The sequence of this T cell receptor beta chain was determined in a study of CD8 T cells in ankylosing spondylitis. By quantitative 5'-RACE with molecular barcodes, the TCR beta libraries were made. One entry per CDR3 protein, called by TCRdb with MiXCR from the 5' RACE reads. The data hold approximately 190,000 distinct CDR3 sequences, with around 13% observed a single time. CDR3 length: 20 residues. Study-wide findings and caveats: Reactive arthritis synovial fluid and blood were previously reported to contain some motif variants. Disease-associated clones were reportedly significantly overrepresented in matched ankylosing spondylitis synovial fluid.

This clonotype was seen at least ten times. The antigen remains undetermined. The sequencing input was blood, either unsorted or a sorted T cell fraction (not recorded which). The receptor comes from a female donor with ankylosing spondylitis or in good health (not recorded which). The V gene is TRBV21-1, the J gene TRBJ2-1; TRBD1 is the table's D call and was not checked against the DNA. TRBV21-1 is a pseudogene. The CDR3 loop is CASSRPPRDRGRWSYNEQFF. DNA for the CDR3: TGTGCCAGCAGTCGACCCCCGAGGGACAGGGGGCGTTGGTCCTACAATGAGCAGTTCTTC.